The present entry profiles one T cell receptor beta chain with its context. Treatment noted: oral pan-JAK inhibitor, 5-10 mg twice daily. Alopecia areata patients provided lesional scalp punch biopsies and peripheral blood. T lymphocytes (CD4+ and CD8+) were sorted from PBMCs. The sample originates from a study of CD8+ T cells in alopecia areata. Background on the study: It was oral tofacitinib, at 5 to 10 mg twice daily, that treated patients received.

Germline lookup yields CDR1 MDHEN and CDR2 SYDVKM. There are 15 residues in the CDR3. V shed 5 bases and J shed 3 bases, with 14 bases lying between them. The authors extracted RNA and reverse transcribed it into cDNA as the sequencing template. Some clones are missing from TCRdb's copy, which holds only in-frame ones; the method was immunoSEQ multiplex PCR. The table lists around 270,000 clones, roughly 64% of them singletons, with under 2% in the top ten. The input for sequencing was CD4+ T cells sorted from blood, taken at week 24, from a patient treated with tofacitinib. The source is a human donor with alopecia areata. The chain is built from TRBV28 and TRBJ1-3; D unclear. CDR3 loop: CASSPRAVIGNTIYF. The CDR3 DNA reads TGTGCCAGCAGTCCCCGTGCAGTTATTGGAAACACCATATATTTT.